What follows are 28 T cell receptor beta chains derived from one specimen sequenced in a study of blood T cells in healthy people across ages. For the second PCR, which ran for 7 to 11 cycles, a sample-barcoded 5' primer and a J-beta primer mix were used. TCRdb ran MiXCR on the 5' RACE reads and lists one entry per CDR3 protein. The sample carries about 670,000 distinct CDR3 sequences, around 50% recorded once. Sequencing was done on a sample of blood. Receptors originate from a woman aged 80 or older in good health.

Comments on this clonotype: Since a much larger clone is just one base distant, this may be a read error. The chain uses TRBV29-1 and TRBJ2-7; TRBD2 aligns across 8 bases. CDR1 is SQVTM, CDR2 ANQGSEA, per germline. The length of the CDR3 is 15 residues. The V gene end was trimmed by 3 bases and the J gene end by 7 bases; junction bases not matched to a gene: 14. CDR3 coding DNA: TGCAGCGTTGATCGGCCGGTCGGGAGGGAAGGTGAGCAGTACTTC. It codes for CSVDRPVGREGEQYF.

This clonotype was recorded a few times. The chain carries TRBV29-1 and TRBJ2-2; D is possibly TRBD1 or TRBD2 (6 bases each). Germline V CDR1 and CDR2: SQVTM, ANQGSEA. The V end lost 5 bases, the J end lost 0 bases, and 10 bases lay between the germline ends. The CDR3 is 14 amino acids. CDR3 residues: CSVRRGSNTGELFF. The CDR3 DNA is TGCAGCGTTCGGAGGGGGTCGAACACCGGGGAGCTGTTTTTT.

The chain uses TRBV20-1 and TRBJ1-1; D uncertain. CDR1 and CDR2 from the germline V gene are DFQATT and SNEGSKA (reference sequence). The CDR3 extends over 10 amino acids. CDR3 nucleotide sequence: TGCAGCCCGAACAACGTTGAAGCTTTCTTT. Amino acid sequence: CSPNNVEAFF.

The chain is built from TRBV5-5 and TRBJ1-2; D ambiguous. V dropped 4 bases and J dropped 8 bases, with 18 bases sitting between them. This CDR3 has 14 residues. Germline V lookup: CDR1 SGHKS, CDR2 YYEKEE (reference sequence). CDR3 amino acids: CASSRDGFLGGYTF. The DNA of the CDR3 is TGTGCCAGCAGCCGGGATGGGTTTCTTGGGGGCTACACCTTC.

The chain joins TRBV5-1 to TRBJ2-3, with a tentative D call TRBD1 (5 bases). Germline lookup yields CDR1 SGHRS and CDR2 YFSETQ. This CDR3 is built from 14 residues. Trimming stripped 0 bases from V and 5 bases from J, with 10 bases between. The CDR3 nucleotides read TGCGCCAGCAGCTTGGCCAGGGTTGGAGATACGCAGTATTTT. This codes for CASSLARVGDTQYF.

Only one count was recorded for this clonotype. A clone one base away is much larger, so this may be a read error. The chain carries TRBV7-3 and TRBJ2-3; the D gene is possibly TRBD2 (6 bases). Trimming stripped 4 bases from V and 7 bases from J, with 12 bases between. CDR1 is SGHTA, CDR2 FQGTGA, per germline. The CDR3 is made up of 13 amino acids. In DNA, the CDR3 is TGTGCCAGCAGCTCCTGGGACTCACATACGCAGTATTTT. It encodes CASSSWDSHTQYF.

The chain has TRBV5-5 and TRBJ2-5, with a tentative D call TRBD1 (5 bases). The J call may not be correct, given that the DNA end is closer to TRBJ2-7. The CDR3 runs 12 residues. The germline V gene encodes CDR1 SGHKS and CDR2 YYEKEE (reference sequence). CDR3 protein: CASSTGFSEQYF. Written as DNA, the CDR3 is TGTGCCAGCAGTACAGGATTCAGCGAGCAGTACTTC.

As for this clonotype: A much larger clone sits a single nucleotide away, making a read error possible. The chain couples TRBV20-1 to TRBJ2-7; TRBD1 is a possible D gene (7 bases). CDR3 size: 11 residues. Germline-derived CDR1 and CDR2 are DFQATT and SNEGSKA (reference sequence). Here the CDR3 DNA reads TGCAGCTACAGGGGACTCTACGAGCAGTACTTC. Translation gives CSYRGLYEQYF.

Of note for this clonotype: A much larger clone sits a single nucleotide away, making a read error possible. This chain joins TRBV12-3 or TRBV12-4 and TRBJ1-2, with no clear D. V was shortened by 11 bases and J by 6 bases, with 19 bases between the two germline ends. This CDR3 spans 13 amino acids. This chain's CDR3 is CACTGEGRHGYTF. CDR3 sequence (DNA): TGTGCCTGCACCGGGGAGGGCAGGCATGGCTACACCTTC.

Many counts were recorded for this clonotype. The chain has TRBV5-1 and TRBJ2-5, with a tentative D call TRBD2 (6 bases). The CDR3 has 15 amino acids. V shed 4 bases and J shed 2 bases, with 15 bases lying between them. Germline V gives CDR1 SGHRS, CDR2 YFSETQ. The chain's CDR3 is CASSLGRERQETQYF. DNA of the CDR3: TGCGCCAGCAGCCTGGGACGGGAGAGGCAAGAGACCCAGTACTTC.

This clonotype showed up many times. The chain links TRBV19 to TRBJ2-3, with 9 bases lining up with TRBD1. Trimming at V came to 6 bases and at J to 2 bases, leaving 9 bases not matched to a gene. CDR3 size: 16 residues. Germline V gene data show CDR1 as LNHDA and CDR2 as SQIVND (reference sequence). The CDR3 sequence is CASRRTGTGYTDTQYF. The CDR3 DNA reads as TGTGCCAGTAGACGCACCGGGACAGGGTACACAGATACGCAGTATTTT.

This chain links TRBV10-2 with TRBJ2-3, with D hard to call. The CDR3 covers 15 residues. From germline, CDR1 is WSHSY and CDR2 SAAADI. V lost 0 bases, J lost 14 bases, and 21 bases lay in between. CDR3 sequence: CASSESAGLHRYAYF. The CDR3 region has the DNA TGCGCCAGCAGTGAGTCGGCCGGGCTGCACAGATACGCGTATTTT.

There are a few counts of this clonotype. V gene TRBV6-5 combines with J gene TRBJ1-1; 7 bases line up with TRBD1. CDR3 length: 14 residues. Germline V CDR1 and CDR2: MNHEY, SVGAGI. V lost 4 bases and J lost 4; bases outside the gene matches: 6. CDR3: CASSFRGLGTEAFF. The CDR3 DNA sequence: TGTGCCAGCAGTTTTAGGGGGCTTGGCACTGAAGCTTTCTTT.

As concerns this clonotype: A much larger clone lies one base from this, so it may be a read error. This chain connects TRBV7-2 to TRBJ2-1, with D maybe TRBD1 (6 bases). CDR3 length equals 19 residues. Trimming removed 4 bases at V and 0 bases at J, with 22 bases between. CDR1 SGHTA and CDR2 FQGNSA come from the germline V gene. CDR3 residues: CASSSPGWTETHSYNEQFF. CDR3 nucleotide sequence: TGTGCCAGCAGCTCCCCGGGGTGGACAGAGACCCACTCCTACAATGAGCAGTTCTTC.

This clonotype was observed a handful of times. The chain combines TRBV18 with TRBJ2-1; 8 bases line up with TRBD1. Germline assignment: CDR1 KGHSH and CDR2 LQKENI. The CDR3 covers 14 residues. Trimming took 5 bases from V and 6 from J; bases not matched to a gene: 6. In nucleotides, the CDR3 is TGTGCCAGCTCAACCGACAGGGGTGGCAATGAGCAGTTCTTC. Its translation: CASSTDRGGNEQFF.

Concerning this clonotype itself: This may arise from a read error, as a much more abundant clone is one base away. J is TRBJ1-6 and V is TRBV5-1, with 9 bases lining up with TRBD1. The germline V gene has CDR1 SGHRS and CDR2 YFSETQ. The CDR3 runs 15 residues. The CDR3 sequence: CASSSLGQGNSPPHF. CDR3 nucleotides: TGCGCCAGCAGCTCACTGGGACAGGGAAATTCACCCCCCCACTTT. Full variable domain (outside the CDR3, taken from reference TRBV5-1 and TRBJ1-6): KAGVTQTPRYLIKTRGQQVTLSCSPISGHRSVSWYQQTPGQGLQFLFEYFSETQRNKGNFPGRFSGRQFSNSRSEMNVSTLELGDSALYLCASSSLGQGNSPPHFGNGTRLTVT.

The chain carries TRBV29-1 and TRBJ2-2; TRBD2 matches at 8 bases. Germline values: CDR1 SQVTM, CDR2 ANQGSEA. The CDR3 totals 12 residues. V was pared by 7 bases and J by 5 bases, with 3 bases of the junction left unmatched. This CDR3 is CSAGGGTGELFF. In nucleotides, the CDR3 is TGCAGCGCCGGGGGGGGGACCGGGGAGCTGTTTTTT.

This clonotype was detected ten times or more. In DNA form, the CDR3 reads TGTGCCAGCAGTCCTCGGGTAGATACCGGGGAGCTGTTTTTT. It codes for CASSPRVDTGELFF. J is TRBJ2-2 and V is TRBV12-3 or TRBV12-4; D gene unclear. The CDR3 has 14 residues. V was shortened by 5 bases and J by 5 bases, with 12 bases between the two germline ends.

The sample holds many counts of this clonotype. This rearrangement joins TRBV29-1 to TRBJ2-5; TRBD1 aligns across 7 bases. In germline, CDR1 is SQVTM, CDR2 ANQGSEA. J was trimmed by 5 bases and V by 4 bases; bases with no gene match: 7. There are 13 residues in the CDR3. This CDR3 is CSVAQTGSETQYF. CDR3 DNA: TGCAGCGTTGCCCAGACAGGGTCCGAGACCCAGTACTTC. The entire variable domain, with the rest obtained from reference TRBV29-1 and TRBJ2-5, is as follows: SAVISQKPSRDICQRGTSLTIQCQVDSQVTMMFWYRQQPGQSLTLIATANQGSEATYESGFVIDKFPISRPNLTFSTLTVSNMSPEDSSIYLCSVAQTGSETQYFGPGTRLLVL.

About this clonotype: A much bigger clone sits one base away, suggesting this may be a read error. The chain is built from TRBV9 and TRBJ2-5; TRBD1 agrees at 7 bases. Looked up from germline, CDR1 is SGDLS and CDR2 is YYNGEE. CDR3 size: 13 residues. Losses at the gene ends were 3 bases for V and 11 bases for J; bases not matched to a gene: 10. The CDR3 loop is CASSATGMNEQYF. CDR3 in DNA: TGTGCCAGCAGCGCGACAGGGATGAATGAGCAGTACTTC.

A note on this clonotype: A much larger clonotype is one base distant, so this may be a read error. The chain has TRBV7-2 and TRBJ2-5; either TRBD1 or TRBD2 may fit D (6 bases each). Germline loops: CDR1 SGHTA, CDR2 FQGNSA. The CDR3 is made up of 13 amino acids. The CDR3: CASKPYREETLYF. The CDR3 coding sequence is TGTGCCAGCAAACCGTACAGGGAGGAGACCCTGTACTTC.

The chain carries TRBV29-1 and TRBJ1-5; 7 bases line up with TRBD1. CDR1 SQVTM and CDR2 ANQGSEA come from the germline V gene. CDR3 size: 11 residues. V shed 7 bases and J 13 bases; nucleotides not matched to a gene: 10. In DNA, the CDR3 is TGCAGCGGTGGTTCAGGGGGGAAGCAGCATTTT. Its translation: CSGGSGGKQHF.

V is TRBV28 and J is TRBJ2-1; D possibly corresponds to TRBD1 (6 bases). There are 13 residues in the CDR3. CDR1 and CDR2 from the germline V gene are MDHEN and SYDVKM. The germline V and J ends were trimmed by 7 bases and 7 bases, with 14 bases remaining between them. The CDR3 protein is CASKKGGRNEQFF. The CDR3 DNA follows: TGTGCCAGCAAGAAAGGGGGACGGAATGAGCAGTTCTTC. Full variable domain (missing parts from reference TRBV28 and TRBJ2-1): DVKVTQSSRYLVKRTGEKVFLECVQDMDHENMFWYRQDPGLGLRLIYFSYDVKMKEKGDIPEGYSVSREKKERFSLILESASTNQTSMYLCASKKGGRNEQFFGPGTRLTVL.

The chain joins TRBV7-9 to TRBJ2-7; TRBD1 might be the D (6 bases). CDR3 length: 12 residues. The germline V and J ends were trimmed by 7 bases and 3 bases, with 10 bases remaining between them. Germline CDR1 SEHNR, CDR2 FQNEAQ (reference sequence). The CDR3 DNA sequence: TGTGCCAGCACGAGGGGGAACTACGAGCAGTACTTC. Translating it yields CASTRGNYEQYF.

This clonotype was picked up many times. This chain connects TRBV9 to TRBJ2-5; unclear D gene. V was cut by 4 bases and J by 0 bases, with 10 bases left in between. This CDR3 is built from 14 residues. Germline lookup yields CDR1 SGDLS and CDR2 YYNGEE. The DNA of the CDR3 is TGTGCCAGCAGCCCCGGAAAGTACCAAGAGACCCAGTACTTC. Protein: CASSPGKYQETQYF.

The gene calls are TRBV3-1 and TRBJ1-2, with D unresolved. V was shortened by 6 bases and J by 7 bases, with 9 bases between the two germline ends. The V gene's germline CDR1 is LGHDT and CDR2 YNNKEL (reference sequence). The CDR3 spans 11 residues. The CDR3 nucleotides read TGTGCCAGCAGATCCTCACTTGGCTACACCTTC. This sequence encodes CASRSSLGYTF.

V gene TRBV4-3 combines with J gene TRBJ2-1; no reliable D call. Trimming cost V 1 base and J 8 bases, with 9 bases left between them. The CDR3 runs 13 residues. Germline lookup yields CDR1 LGHNA and CDR2 YSLEER. The CDR3 loop is CASSQARGYEQFF. CDR3 coding DNA: TGCGCCAGCAGCCAAGCACGTGGTTATGAGCAGTTCTTC.

The chain recombines TRBV20-1 with TRBJ2-3; 7 bases match TRBD2. CDR1 is DFQATT, CDR2 SNEGSKA, per germline (reference sequence). The CDR3 runs 15 residues. V lost 8 bases and J lost 0; bases outside the gene matches: 11. The CDR3 DNA reads TGCAGTTCCTCAAGACTAGCAGCTAGCACAGATACGCAGTATTTT. Translating it yields CSSSRLAASTDTQYF.